This T cell receptor (beta chain) was obtained from a study of OX40 agonist ivuxolimab in advanced cancers. Looking at the study overall: The dose-escalation group included hepatocellular carcinoma, melanoma, renal cell carcinoma and head and neck cancer. Averaging roughly 60 years in age, with a range of roughly 23 to 85, the cohort was approximately 83% male.

J lost 2 bases, V lost 4 bases, and 3 bases had no gene match. Germline-derived CDR1 and CDR2 are SGHNT and YYREEE (reference sequence). The CDR3 has 13 residues. Using immunoSEQ multiplex PCR, the repertoire was profiled, and TCRdb retains in-frame clones only, with some absent. The table has around 15,000 clones, around 82% seen once; the top ten hold over 2%. This sequence joins TRBV5-4 and TRBJ2-7; 7 bases are a match to TRBD1. Sequenced material: CD4+ or CD8+ T cells sorted from blood, taken in a trial of the OX40 agonist ivuxolimab. The sequence derives from an adult with an advanced solid tumor such as melanoma, head and neck, liver or kidney cancer. CDR3 sequence (DNA): TGTGCCAGCAGCCGGGACAGAGCCTACGAGCAGTACTTC. It encodes CASSRDRAYEQYF.